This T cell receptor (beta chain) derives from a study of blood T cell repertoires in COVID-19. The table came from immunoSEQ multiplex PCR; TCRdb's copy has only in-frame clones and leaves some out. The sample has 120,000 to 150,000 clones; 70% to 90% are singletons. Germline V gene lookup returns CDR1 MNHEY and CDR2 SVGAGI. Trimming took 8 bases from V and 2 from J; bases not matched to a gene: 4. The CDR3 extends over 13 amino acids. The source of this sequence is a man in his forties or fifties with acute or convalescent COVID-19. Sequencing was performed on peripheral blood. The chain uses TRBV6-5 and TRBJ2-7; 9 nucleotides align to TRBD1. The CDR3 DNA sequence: TGTGCCAGCGGCGGACAGGGGACCTACGAGCAGTACTTC. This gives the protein CASGGQGTYEQYF.